These T cell receptor beta chains were read from a single sample in a study of cytomegalovirus exposure and HLA in healthy donors. Measured with immunoSEQ multiplex PCR; TCRdb has only the in-frame clones, and not every one. The data contain 65,000 or so clones, over 50% of them singletons. The specimen was PBMCs. These receptors were taken from a man aged 25 to 45 in good health and CMV-seronegative. CDR3s leave out the opening cysteine and the closing phenylalanine or tryptophan. Fields, in order: D gene, V gene, CDR3 protein. D genes are given only for firm matches.

>-|TRBV10-3
AISGEGQIYNEQF
>TRBD1|TRBV2
ASSDQGAPNSPLH
>-|TRBV4-2
ASSQELRSSGANVLT
>-|TRBV20-1
SARIVDEQY
>TRBD1|TRBV6-1
ASSADRAGGEKLF
>TRBD1|TRBV4-1
ASSQARDRAGNTIY
>-|TRBV6-5
ASSYVPEDYGYT
>-|TRBV10-3
AISAQGNSYEQY
>TRBD1|TRBV9
ASSVGTGEADTQY
>TRBD1|TRBV19
ASSLDRESGYT
>-|TRBV29-1
SVVLTSTDTQY
>-|TRBV5-1
ASRKGISTSTGELF
>-|TRBV27
ASSWDKSNEQF
>-|TRBV5-1
ASRFSGANTGELF
>-|TRBV30
AWIFSRVNYGYT
>-|TRBV4-1
ASSQGGLNTGELF
>-|TRBV6-5
ASKAGATNSPLH
>-|TRBV30
AWSVGQGGF
>-|TRBV15
ATSGGGGSTEAF
>-|TRBV7-7
ASSFGRTSETQY
>-|TRBV4-2
ASSQDPQGGQETQY
>-|TRBV5-4
ASSLAIGAQETQY